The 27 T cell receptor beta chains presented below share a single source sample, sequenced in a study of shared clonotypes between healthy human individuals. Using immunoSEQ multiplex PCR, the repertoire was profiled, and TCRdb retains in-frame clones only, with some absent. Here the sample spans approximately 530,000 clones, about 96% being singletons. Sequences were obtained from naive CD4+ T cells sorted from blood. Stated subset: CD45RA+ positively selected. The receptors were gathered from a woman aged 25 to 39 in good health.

The CDR3 sequence is CASSLDHHEAFF. CDR3 nucleotide sequence: TGTGCCAGCAGTCTAGACCATCACGAAGCTTTCTTT. This rearrangement joins TRBV27 to TRBJ1-1; D not certain. V lost 5 bases and J lost 8, with 12 bases in between. The CDR3 runs to 12 residues. Germline V gene lookup returns CDR1 MNHEY and CDR2 SMNVEV (reference sequence).

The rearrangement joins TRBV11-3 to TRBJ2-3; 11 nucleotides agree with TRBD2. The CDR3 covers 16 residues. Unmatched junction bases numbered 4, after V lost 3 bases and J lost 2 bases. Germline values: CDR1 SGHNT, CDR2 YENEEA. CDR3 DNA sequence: TGTGCCAGCAGCTTGGTGACTAGCGGGATCACAGATACGCAGTATTTT. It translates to CASSLVTSGITDTQYF.

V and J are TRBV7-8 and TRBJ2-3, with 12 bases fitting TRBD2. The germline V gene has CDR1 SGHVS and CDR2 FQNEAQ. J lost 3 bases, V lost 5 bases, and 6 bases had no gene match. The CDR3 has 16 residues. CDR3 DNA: TGTGCCAGCAGCCCAGGACTAGCGGGATGGACAGATACGCAGTATTTT. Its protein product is CASSPGLAGWTDTQYF.

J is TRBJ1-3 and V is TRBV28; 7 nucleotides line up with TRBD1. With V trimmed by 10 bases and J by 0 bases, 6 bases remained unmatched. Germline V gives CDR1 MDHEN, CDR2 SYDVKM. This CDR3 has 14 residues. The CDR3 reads CAIRQGTSGNTIYF. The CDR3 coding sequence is TGTGCCATAAGACAGGGAACCTCTGGAAACACCATATATTTT.

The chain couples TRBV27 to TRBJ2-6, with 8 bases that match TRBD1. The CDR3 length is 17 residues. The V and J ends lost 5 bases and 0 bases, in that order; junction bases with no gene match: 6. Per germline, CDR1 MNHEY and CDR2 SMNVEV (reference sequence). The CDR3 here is CASSLDRAFSGANVLTF. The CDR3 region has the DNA TGTGCCAGCAGTCTGGACAGGGCATTCTCTGGGGCCAACGTCCTGACTTTC.

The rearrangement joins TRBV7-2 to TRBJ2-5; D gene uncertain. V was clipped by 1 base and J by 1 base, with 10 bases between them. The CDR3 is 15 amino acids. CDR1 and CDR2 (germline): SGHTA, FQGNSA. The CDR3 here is CASSLEGRIQETQYF. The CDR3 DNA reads TGTGCCAGCAGCTTAGAGGGCAGGATCCAAGAGACCCAGTACTTC.

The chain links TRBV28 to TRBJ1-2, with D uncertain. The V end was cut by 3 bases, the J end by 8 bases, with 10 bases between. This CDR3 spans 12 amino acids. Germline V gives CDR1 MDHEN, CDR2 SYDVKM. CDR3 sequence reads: CASSFPLRGYTF. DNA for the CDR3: TGTGCCAGCAGTTTTCCACTTCGGGGCTACACCTTC.

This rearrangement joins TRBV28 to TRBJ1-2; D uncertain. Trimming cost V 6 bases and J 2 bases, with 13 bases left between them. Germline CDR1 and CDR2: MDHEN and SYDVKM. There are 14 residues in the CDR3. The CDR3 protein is CASSYIPGNYGYTF. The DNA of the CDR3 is TGTGCCAGCAGCTATATCCCGGGAAACTATGGCTACACCTTC.

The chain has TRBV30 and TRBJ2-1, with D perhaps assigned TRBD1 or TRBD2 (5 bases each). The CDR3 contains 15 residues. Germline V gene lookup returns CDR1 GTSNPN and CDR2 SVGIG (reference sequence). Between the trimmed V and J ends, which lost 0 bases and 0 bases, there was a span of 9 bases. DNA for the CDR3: TGTGCCTGGAGTGTGGCAGGGAGCTCCTACAATGAGCAGTTCTTC. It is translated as CAWSVAGSSYNEQFF.

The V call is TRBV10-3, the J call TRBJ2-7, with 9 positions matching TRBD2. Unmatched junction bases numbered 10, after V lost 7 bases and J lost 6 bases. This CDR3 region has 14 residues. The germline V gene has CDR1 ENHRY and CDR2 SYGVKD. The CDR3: CAITPGLASLEQYF. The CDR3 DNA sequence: TGTGCCATCACACCGGGACTAGCATCCCTCGAGCAGTACTTC.

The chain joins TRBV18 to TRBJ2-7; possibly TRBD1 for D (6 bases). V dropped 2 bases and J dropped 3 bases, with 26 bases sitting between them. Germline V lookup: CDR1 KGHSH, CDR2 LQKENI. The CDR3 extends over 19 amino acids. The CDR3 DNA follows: TGTGCCAGCTCACCATCGTCGGGCCCGGCAGGGGCCGGGGACTACGAGCAGTACTTC. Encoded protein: CASSPSSGPAGAGDYEQYF.

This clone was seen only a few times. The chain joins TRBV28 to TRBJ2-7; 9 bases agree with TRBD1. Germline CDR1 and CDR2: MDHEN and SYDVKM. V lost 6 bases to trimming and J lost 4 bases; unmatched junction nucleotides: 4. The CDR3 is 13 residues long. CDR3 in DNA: TGTGCCAGCAGCCCGGGACAGGGATACGAGCAGTACTTC. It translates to CASSPGQGYEQYF.

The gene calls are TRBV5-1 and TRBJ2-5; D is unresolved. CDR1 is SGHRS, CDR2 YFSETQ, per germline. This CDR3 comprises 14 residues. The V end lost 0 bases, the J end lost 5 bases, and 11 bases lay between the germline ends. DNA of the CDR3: TGCGCCAGCAGCTTGGGGGTCAGGTTGGAGACCCAGTACTTC. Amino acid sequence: CASSLGVRLETQYF.

CDR3 loop: CASSFSGQATETQYF. The CDR3 DNA follows: TGTGCCAGCAGCTTTTCCGGACAGGCCACAGAGACCCAGTACTTC. The gene calls are TRBV7-2 and TRBJ2-5; TRBD1 aligns across 7 bases. The CDR3 totals 15 residues. The V segment lost 3 bases and the J segment 4 bases; nucleotides outside the gene matches: 8. Per the germline V gene, CDR1 is SGHTA and CDR2 is FQGNSA.

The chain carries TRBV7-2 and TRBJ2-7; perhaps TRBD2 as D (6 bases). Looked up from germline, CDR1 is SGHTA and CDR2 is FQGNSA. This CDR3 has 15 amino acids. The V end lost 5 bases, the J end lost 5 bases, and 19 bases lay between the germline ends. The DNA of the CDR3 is TGTGCCAGCAGCGAAGGAGGGAGTGGGGCAAACGAGCAGTACTTC. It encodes CASSEGGSGANEQYF.

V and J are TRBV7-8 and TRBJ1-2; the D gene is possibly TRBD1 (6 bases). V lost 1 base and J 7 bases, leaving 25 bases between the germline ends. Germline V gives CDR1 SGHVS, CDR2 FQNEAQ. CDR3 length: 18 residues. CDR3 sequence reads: CASSLGRQGRIPGSGYTF. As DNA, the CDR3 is TGTGCCAGCAGCTTAGGACGGCAGGGGCGCATTCCCGGGAGTGGCTACACCTTC.

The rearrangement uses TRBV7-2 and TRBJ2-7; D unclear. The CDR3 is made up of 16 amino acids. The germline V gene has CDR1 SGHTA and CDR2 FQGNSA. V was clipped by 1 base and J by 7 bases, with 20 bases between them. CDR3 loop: CASSLGSGYTIGEQYF. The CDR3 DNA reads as TGTGCCAGCAGCTTAGGGTCGGGCTATACGATCGGGGAGCAGTACTTC.

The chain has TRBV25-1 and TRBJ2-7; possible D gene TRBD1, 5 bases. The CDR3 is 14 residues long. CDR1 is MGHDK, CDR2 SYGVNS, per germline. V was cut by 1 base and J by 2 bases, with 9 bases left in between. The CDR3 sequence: CASSEWGGTYEQYF. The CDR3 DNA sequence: TGTGCCAGCAGTGAATGGGGCGGCACCTACGAGCAGTACTTC.

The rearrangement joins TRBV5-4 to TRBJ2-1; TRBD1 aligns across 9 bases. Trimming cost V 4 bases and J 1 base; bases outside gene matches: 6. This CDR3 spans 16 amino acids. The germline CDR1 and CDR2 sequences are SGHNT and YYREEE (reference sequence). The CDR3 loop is CASSDRQGGSYNEQFF. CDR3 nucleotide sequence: TGTGCCAGCAGCGACCGACAGGGGGGTTCCTACAATGAGCAGTTCTTC.

Here the CDR3 reads CASSDGSGIEQFF. CDR3 bases: TGTGCCAGCAGTGATGGTAGCGGGATTGAGCAGTTCTTC. V is TRBV2 and J is TRBJ2-1, with TRBD2 matching over 8 bases. Germline loops: CDR1 SNHLY, CDR2 FYNNEI. The CDR3 consists of 13 residues. V was clipped by 3 bases and J by 9 bases; unmatched bases: 4.

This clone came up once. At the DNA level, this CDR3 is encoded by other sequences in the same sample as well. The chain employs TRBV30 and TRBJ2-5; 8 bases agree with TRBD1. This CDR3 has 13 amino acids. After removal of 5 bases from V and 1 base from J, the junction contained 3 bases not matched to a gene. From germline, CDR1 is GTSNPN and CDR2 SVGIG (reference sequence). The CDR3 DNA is TGTGCCTGGGGACAGGGACCCCAAGAGACCCAGTACTTC. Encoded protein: CAWGQGPQETQYF.

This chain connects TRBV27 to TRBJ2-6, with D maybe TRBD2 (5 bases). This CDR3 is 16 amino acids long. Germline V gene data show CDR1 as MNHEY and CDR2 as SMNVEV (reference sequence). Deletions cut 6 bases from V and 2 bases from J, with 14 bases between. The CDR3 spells CASSRGREPGANVLTF. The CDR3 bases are TGTGCCAGCAGCCGCGGACGGGAACCTGGGGCCAACGTCCTGACTTTC. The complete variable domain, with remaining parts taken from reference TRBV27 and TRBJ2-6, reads EAQVTQNPRYLITVTGKKLTVTCSQNMNHEYMSWYRQDPGLGLRQIYYSMNVEVTDKGDVPEGYKVSRKEKRNFPLILESPSPNQTSLYFCASSRGREPGANVLTFGAGSRLTVL.

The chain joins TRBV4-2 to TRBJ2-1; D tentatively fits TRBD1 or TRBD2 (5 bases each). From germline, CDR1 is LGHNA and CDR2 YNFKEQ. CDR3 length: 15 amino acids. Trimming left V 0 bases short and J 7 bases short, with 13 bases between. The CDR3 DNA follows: TGTGCCAGCAGCCAAGACGCCCCGGGACGGAATGAGCAGTTCTTC. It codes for CASSQDAPGRNEQFF.

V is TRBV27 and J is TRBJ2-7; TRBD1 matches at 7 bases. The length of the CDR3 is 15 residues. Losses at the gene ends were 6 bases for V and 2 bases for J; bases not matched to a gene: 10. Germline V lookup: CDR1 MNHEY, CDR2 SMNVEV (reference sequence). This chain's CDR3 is CASSSPGTATYEQYF. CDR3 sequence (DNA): TGTGCCAGCAGCTCTCCCGGGACAGCGACCTACGAGCAGTACTTC.

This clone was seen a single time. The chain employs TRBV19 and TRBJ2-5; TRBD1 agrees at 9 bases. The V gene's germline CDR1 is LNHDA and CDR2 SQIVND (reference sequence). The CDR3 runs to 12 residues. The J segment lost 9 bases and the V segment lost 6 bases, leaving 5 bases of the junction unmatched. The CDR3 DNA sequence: TGTGCCAGTAGGGACAGGGGTCCGGCCCAGTACTTC. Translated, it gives CASRDRGPAQYF. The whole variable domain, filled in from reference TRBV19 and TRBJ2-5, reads DGGITQSPKYLFRKEGQNVTLSCEQNLNHDAMYWYRQDPGQGLRLIYYSQIVNDFQKGDIAEGYSVSREKKESFPLTVTSAQKNPTAFYLCASRDRGPAQYFGPGTRLLVL.

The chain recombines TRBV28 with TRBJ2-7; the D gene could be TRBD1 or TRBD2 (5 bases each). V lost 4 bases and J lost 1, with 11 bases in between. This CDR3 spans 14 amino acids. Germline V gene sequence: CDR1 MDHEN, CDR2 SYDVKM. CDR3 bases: TGTGCCAGCAGTTCCACGGGACGGTCCTACGAGCAGTACTTC. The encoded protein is CASSSTGRSYEQYF.

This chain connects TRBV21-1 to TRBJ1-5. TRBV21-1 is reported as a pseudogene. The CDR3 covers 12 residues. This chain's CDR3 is CASLGGQQPQHF. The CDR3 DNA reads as TGTGCCAGCCTCGGGGGGCAACAGCCCCAGCATTTT.